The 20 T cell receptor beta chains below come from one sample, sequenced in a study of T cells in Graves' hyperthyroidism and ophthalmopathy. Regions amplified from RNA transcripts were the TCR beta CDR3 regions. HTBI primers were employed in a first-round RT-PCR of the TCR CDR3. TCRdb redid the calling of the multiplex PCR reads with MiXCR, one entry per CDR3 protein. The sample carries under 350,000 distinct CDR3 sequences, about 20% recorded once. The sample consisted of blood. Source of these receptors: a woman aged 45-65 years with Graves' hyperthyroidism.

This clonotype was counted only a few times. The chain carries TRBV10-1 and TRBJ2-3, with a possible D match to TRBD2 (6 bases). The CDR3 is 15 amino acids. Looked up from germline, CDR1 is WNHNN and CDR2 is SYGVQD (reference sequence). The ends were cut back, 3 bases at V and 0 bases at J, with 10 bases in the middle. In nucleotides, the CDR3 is TGCGCCAGCAGTGACAGCGGGCGCAGCACAGATACGCAGTATTTT. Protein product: CASSDSGRSTDTQYF.

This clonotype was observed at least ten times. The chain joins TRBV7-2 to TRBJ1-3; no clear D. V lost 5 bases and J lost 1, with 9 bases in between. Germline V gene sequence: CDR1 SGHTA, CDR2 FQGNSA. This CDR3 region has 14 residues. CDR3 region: CASSLQMSGNTIYF. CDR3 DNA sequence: TGTGCCAGCAGCCTACAGATGTCTGGAAACACCATATATTTT.

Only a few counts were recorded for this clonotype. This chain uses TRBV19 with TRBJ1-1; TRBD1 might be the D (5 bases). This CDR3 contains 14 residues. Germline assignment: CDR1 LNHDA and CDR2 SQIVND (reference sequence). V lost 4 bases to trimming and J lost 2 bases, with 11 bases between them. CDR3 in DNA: TGTGCCAGTAGTACTTTTGGGGGAAACACTGAAGCTTTCTTT. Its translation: CASSTFGGNTEAFF.

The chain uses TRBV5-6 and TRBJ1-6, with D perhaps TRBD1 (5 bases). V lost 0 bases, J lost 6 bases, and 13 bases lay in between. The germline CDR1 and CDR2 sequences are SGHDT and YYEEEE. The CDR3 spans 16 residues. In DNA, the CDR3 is TGTGCCAGCAGCTTGGAGCGGGGACGGCCTAATTCACCCCTCCACTTT. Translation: CASSLERGRPNSPLHF.

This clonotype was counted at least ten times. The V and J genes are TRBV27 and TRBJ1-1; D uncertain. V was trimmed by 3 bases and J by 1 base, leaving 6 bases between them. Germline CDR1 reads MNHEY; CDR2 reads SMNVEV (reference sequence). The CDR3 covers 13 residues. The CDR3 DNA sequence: TGTGCCAGCAGTTTGTTTGGGAACACTGAAGCTTTCTTT. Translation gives CASSLFGNTEAFF.

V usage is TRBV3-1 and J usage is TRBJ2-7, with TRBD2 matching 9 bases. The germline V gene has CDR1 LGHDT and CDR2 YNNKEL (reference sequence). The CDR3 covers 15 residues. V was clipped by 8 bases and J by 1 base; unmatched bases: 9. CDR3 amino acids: CASRPRGGESYEQYV. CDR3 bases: TGTGCCAGCCGACCGCGCGGGGGGGAGTCCTACGAGCAGTACGTC.

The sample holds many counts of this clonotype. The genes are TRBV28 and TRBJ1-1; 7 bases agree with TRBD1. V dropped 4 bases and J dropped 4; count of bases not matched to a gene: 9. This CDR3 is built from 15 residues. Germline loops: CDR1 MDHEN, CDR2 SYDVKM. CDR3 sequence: CASSSTGLGRTEAFF. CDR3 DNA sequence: TGTGCCAGCAGTTCGACAGGGTTAGGGCGCACTGAAGCTTTCTTT.

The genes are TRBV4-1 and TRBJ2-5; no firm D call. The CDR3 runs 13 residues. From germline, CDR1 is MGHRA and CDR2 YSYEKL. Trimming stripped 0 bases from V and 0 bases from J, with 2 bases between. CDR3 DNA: TGCGCCAGCAGCCAAGAAAACCAAGAGACCCAGTACTTC. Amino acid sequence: CASSQENQETQYF.

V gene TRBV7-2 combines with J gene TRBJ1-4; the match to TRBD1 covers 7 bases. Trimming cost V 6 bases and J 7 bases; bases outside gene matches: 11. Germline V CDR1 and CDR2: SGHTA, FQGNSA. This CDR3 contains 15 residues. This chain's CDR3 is CASSTYRGGSEKLFF. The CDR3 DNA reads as TGTGCCAGCAGTACCTACAGGGGAGGGAGTGAAAAACTGTTTTTT.

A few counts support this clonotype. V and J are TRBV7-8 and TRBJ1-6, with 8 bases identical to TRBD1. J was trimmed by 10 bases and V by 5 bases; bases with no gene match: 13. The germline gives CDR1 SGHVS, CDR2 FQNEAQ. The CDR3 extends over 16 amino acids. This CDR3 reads CASSVSKQGERSPLHF. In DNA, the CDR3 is TGTGCCAGCAGCGTAAGCAAACAGGGGGAAAGATCACCCCTCCACTTT.

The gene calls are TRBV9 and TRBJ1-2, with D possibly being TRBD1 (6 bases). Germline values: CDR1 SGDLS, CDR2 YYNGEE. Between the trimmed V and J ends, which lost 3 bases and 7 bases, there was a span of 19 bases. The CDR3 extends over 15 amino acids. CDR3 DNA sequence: TGTGCCAGCAGCGCCACAATAGGGGGGGCAGGTGGCTACACCTTC. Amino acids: CASSATIGGAGGYTF. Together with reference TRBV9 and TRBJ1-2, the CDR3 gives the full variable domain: DSGVTQTPKHLITATGQRVTLRCSPRSGDLSVYWYQQSLDQGLQFLIQYYNGEERAKGNILERFSAQQFPDLHSELNLSSLELGDSALYFCASSATIGGAGGYTFGSGTRLTVV.

CDR3 nucleotides: TGCAGTGCTAGAGAACGAGATACGCAGTATTTT. Its protein is CSARERDTQYF. This chain joins TRBV20-1 and TRBJ2-3; no clear D. V lost 0 bases to trimming and J lost 5 bases, with 3 bases between them. The CDR3 consists of 11 residues. The germline CDR1 and CDR2 sequences are DFQATT and SNEGSKA (reference sequence).

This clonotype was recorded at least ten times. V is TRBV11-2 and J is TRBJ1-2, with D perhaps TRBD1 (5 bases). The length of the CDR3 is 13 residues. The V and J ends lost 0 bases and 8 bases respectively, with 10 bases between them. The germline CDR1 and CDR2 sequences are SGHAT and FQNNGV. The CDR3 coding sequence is TGTGCCAGCAGCTTAGAAGCAGGGAGCGGCTACACCTTC. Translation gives CASSLEAGSGYTF.

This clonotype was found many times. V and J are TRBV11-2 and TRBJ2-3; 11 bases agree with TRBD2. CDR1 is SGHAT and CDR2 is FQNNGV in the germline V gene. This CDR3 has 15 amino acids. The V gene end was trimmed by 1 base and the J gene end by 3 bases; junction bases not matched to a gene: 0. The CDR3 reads CASSLVAGGTDTQYF. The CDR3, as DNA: TGTGCCAGCAGCTTAGTAGCGGGAGGGACAGATACGCAGTATTTT. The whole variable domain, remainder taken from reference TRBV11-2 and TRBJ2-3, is EAGVAQSPRYKIIEKRQSVAFWCNPISGHATLYWYQQILGQGPKLLIQFQNNGVVDDSQLPKDRFSAERLKGVDSTLKIQPAKLEDSAVYLCASSLVAGGTDTQYFGPGTRLTVL.

The CDR3 loop is CSASDYIQSPSYEQYF. The CDR3, as DNA: TGCAGTGCTAGTGACTATATCCAGTCTCCTAGCTACGAGCAGTACTTC. V usage is TRBV20-1 and J usage is TRBJ2-7; D is possibly TRBD2 (5 bases). CDR3 length: 16 amino acids. The V end was cut by 3 bases, the J end by 3 bases, with 21 bases between. Germline CDR1 is DFQATT and CDR2 is SNEGSKA (reference sequence).

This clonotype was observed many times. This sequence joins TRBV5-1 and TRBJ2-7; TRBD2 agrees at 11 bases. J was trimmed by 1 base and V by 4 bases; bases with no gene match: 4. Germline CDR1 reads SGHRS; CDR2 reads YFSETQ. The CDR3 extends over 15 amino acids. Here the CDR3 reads CASSLTSGGSYEQYF. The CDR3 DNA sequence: TGCGCCAGCAGCCTAACTAGCGGGGGATCCTACGAGCAGTACTTC.

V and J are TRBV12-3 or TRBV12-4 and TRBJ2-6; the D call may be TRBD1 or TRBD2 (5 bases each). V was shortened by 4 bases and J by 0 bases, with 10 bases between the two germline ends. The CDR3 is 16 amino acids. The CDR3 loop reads CASSWDPISGANVLTF. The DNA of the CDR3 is TGTGCCAGCAGTTGGGACCCTATCTCTGGGGCCAACGTCCTGACTTTC.

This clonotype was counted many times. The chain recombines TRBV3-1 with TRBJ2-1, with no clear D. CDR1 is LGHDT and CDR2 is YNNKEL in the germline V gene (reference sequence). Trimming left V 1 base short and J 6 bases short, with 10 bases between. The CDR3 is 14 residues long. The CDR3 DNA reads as TGTGCCAGCAGCCAAGCCCAGCGACGCAATGAGCAGTTCTTC. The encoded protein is CASSQAQRRNEQFF.

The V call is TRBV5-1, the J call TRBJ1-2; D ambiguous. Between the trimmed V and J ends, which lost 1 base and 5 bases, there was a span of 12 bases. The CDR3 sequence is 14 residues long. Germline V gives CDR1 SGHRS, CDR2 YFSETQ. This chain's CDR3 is CASSLSHGRYGYTF. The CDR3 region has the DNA TGCGCCAGCAGCTTGAGTCACGGGAGATATGGCTACACCTTC.

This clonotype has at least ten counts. The CDR3 spells CASRIGTAGYNEQFF. As DNA, the CDR3 is TGCGCCAGCAGAATAGGGACTGCTGGTTACAATGAGCAGTTCTTC. This chain connects TRBV5-1 to TRBJ2-1, with D perhaps TRBD2 (6 bases). CDR3 length: 15 amino acids. Trimming pared 5 bases from V and 4 bases from J, leaving 16 bases between. Germline CDR1 SGHRS, CDR2 YFSETQ.